Listed here are 25 T cell receptor beta chains from one sample, sequenced in a study of blood T cell repertoires in COVID-19. TCRdb's copy holds only in-frame clones and misses some; the assay was immunoSEQ multiplex PCR. The repertoire consists of under 350,000 clones, with 75% to 85% occurring once and the leading ten covering around 7.2%. Sequenced: peripheral blood. Receptors were obtained from a human donor in a cohort sampled during active COVID-19.

The V gene is TRBV18, the J gene TRBJ1-5, with D unclear. The CDR3 spans 19 residues. Germline loops: CDR1 KGHSH, CDR2 LQKENI. The V end was cut by 0 bases, the J end by 0 bases, with 18 bases between. The CDR3 protein is CASSPPIFSGSYSNQPQHF. The CDR3 nucleotides are TGTGCCAGCTCACCACCAATATTTTCTGGTTCCTATAGCAATCAGCCCCAGCATTTT.

The chain combines TRBV6-5 with TRBJ2-7, with D tentatively TRBD2 (6 bases). CDR1 is MNHEY, CDR2 SVGAGI, per germline. CDR3 length: 14 residues. Trimming removed 8 bases from V and 4 bases from J, with 18 bases in between. The CDR3, as DNA: TGTGCCAGCGTCGGGGGAAATATCGGGTACGAGCAGTACTTC. This gives the protein CASVGGNIGYEQYF.

The chain uses TRBV12-5 and TRBJ2-5; D is uncertain. The germline gives CDR1 LGHNT, CDR2 FRNRAP. CDR3 length: 13 amino acids. Trimming took off 1 base at V and 3 bases at J, with 6 bases between the two ends. The CDR3 sequence: CASGLASKETQYF. In DNA, the CDR3 is TGTGCTAGTGGTTTGGCCAGTAAAGAGACCCAGTACTTC.

This clone was seen once. The V call is TRBV10-1, the J call TRBJ2-3; 14 positions match TRBD2. This CDR3 is built from 14 residues. Per the germline V gene, CDR1 is WNHNN and CDR2 is SYGVQD (reference sequence). Trimming at V came to 9 bases and at J to 4 bases, leaving 3 bases not matched to a gene. The CDR3 nucleotides are TGCGCCAGGACTAGCGGGGGGGCCGCAGATACGCAGTATTTT. It yields the protein CARTSGGAADTQYF.

This clone has at least ten counts. The rearrangement uses TRBV6-5 and TRBJ1-2; D remains ambiguous. CDR3 length: 14 amino acids. The ends were cut back, 0 bases at V and 1 base at J, with 6 bases in the middle. CDR1 MNHEY and CDR2 SVGAGI come from the germline V gene. The CDR3 loop is CASSYSSVNYGYTF. CDR3 nucleotide sequence: TGTGCCAGCAGTTACTCATCAGTTAACTATGGCTACACCTTC.

The gene calls are TRBV7-9 and TRBJ2-7; perhaps TRBD1 as D (5 bases). V was shortened by 4 bases and J by 6 bases, with 10 bases between the two germline ends. The CDR3 runs to 12 residues. Germline V gives CDR1 SEHNR, CDR2 FQNEAQ (reference sequence). Here the CDR3 DNA reads TGTGCCAGCAGCTCCCAGGGTGGCGAGCAGTACTTC. Its translation is CASSSQGGEQYF.

The CDR3 reads CASTDQRAGTNEKLFF. DNA of the CDR3: TGTGCCAGCACCGATCAAAGGGCAGGGACTAATGAAAAACTGTTTTTT. The V call is TRBV28, the J call TRBJ1-4, with a possible D match to TRBD1 (5 bases). Trimming stripped 7 bases from V and 2 bases from J, with 17 bases between. The CDR3 is made up of 16 amino acids. In germline, CDR1 is MDHEN, CDR2 SYDVKM.

V is TRBV2 and J is TRBJ1-1, with 7 bases matching TRBD1. The CDR3 spans 14 residues. The germline V gene encodes CDR1 SNHLY and CDR2 FYNNEI. Trimming removed 1 base from V and 11 bases from J; junction bases left unmatched: 10. CDR3 DNA: TGTGCCAGCAGTGAAGGGGGCTATGGACAGGCGGCTTTCTTT. Protein product: CASSEGGYGQAAFF.

In its sample, this clone was seen once. The chain is built from TRBV7-9 and TRBJ1-1; TRBD1 might be the D (6 bases). V was shortened by 7 bases and J by 0 bases, with 18 bases between the two germline ends. CDR1 and CDR2 from the germline V gene are SEHNR and FQNEAQ (reference sequence). CDR3 size: 16 residues. The CDR3 loop is CASIPPGTTLNTEAFF. DNA for the CDR3: TGTGCCAGCATCCCGCCGGGGACAACCCTGAACACTGAAGCTTTCTTT.

The J gene is TRBJ1-2, the V gene TRBV30, with TRBD1 matching 8 bases. Germline loops: CDR1 GTSNPN, CDR2 SVGIG (reference sequence). The CDR3 spans 16 residues. Trimming took 3 bases from V and 0 from J; bases not matched to a gene: 9. CDR3 sequence (DNA): TGTGCCTGGAGCGTCGACAGGGGATACCCTAACTATGGCTACACCTTC. Its translation is CAWSVDRGYPNYGYTF.

In its sample, this clone was seen once. This chain uses TRBV12-3 or TRBV12-4 with TRBJ1-1, with a possible D match to TRBD1 (5 bases). V lost 5 bases and J lost 8, with 9 bases in between. This CDR3 region has 11 residues. DNA of the CDR3: TGTGCCAGCAGTCATAACAGGGAAGCTTTCTTT. It translates to CASSHNREAFF.

V and J are TRBV6-5 and TRBJ1-1, with D possibly matching TRBD1 (5 bases). V was clipped by 3 bases and J by 4 bases, with 15 bases between them. CDR1 MNHEY and CDR2 SVGAGI come from the germline V gene. This CDR3 contains 15 residues. The CDR3 region is CASSYSGFGGTEAFF. CDR3 coding DNA: TGTGCCAGCAGTTATTCAGGGTTTGGTGGCACTGAAGCTTTCTTT.

This clone has a handful of counts. The rearrangement uses TRBV6-5 and TRBJ1-2, with 7 bases lining up with TRBD1. J was trimmed by 7 bases and V by 4 bases; bases with no gene match: 6. The CDR3 runs to 13 residues. In germline, CDR1 is MNHEY, CDR2 SVGAGI. DNA of the CDR3: TGTGCCAGCAGTTTAGGGGGCGGGTTTGGCTACACCTTC. Translating gives CASSLGGGFGYTF.

This chain joins TRBV9 and TRBJ2-2; no definite D call. The V end was cut by 4 bases, the J end by 4 bases, with 8 bases between. The germline V gene has CDR1 SGDLS and CDR2 YYNGEE. CDR3 length: 13 amino acids. The CDR3 protein is CASSRLSTGELFF. The CDR3 coding sequence is TGTGCCAGCAGCCGCCTATCCACCGGGGAGCTGTTTTTT.

A note on this clone: Other nucleotide sequences in the sample specify the same CDR3. The chain combines TRBV3-1 (or the pseudogene TRBV3-2) with TRBJ1-1; D gene ambiguous. Between the trimmed V and J ends, which lost 4 bases and 1 base, there was a span of 10 bases. Germline V lookup: CDR1 LGHDT, CDR2 YNNKEL (reference sequence). The CDR3 has 14 amino acids. DNA of the CDR3: TGTGCCAGCAGCCGCGGAGGGTCGAACACTGAAGCTTTCTTT. Amino acid sequence: CASSRGGSNTEAFF.

The chain employs TRBV23-1 and TRBJ1-5, with 7 nucleotides matching TRBD1. TRBV23-1 is an open reading frame, and its role is uncertain. With V trimmed by 8 bases and J by 2 bases, 9 bases remained unmatched. The CDR3 covers 15 residues. The CDR3 region has the DNA TGCGCCAGCGGGGACAGAGAAGCCGGCAATCAGCCCCAGCATTTT. Protein sequence: CASGDREAGNQPQHF.

V and J are TRBV6-5 and TRBJ2-1; 8 bases are shared with TRBD1. The CDR3 extends over 15 amino acids. The germline gives CDR1 MNHEY, CDR2 SVGAGI. Germline trimming cut 2 bases from V and 8 bases from J; bases unmatched to any gene: 8. CDR3 in DNA: TGTGCCAGCAGTTACGGAACAGGGGGTTGGGATGAGCAGTTCTTC. The encoded protein is CASSYGTGGWDEQFF.

V is TRBV7-3 and J is TRBJ1-6; maybe TRBD1 (5 bases). V was shortened by 0 bases and J by 9 bases, with 9 bases between the two germline ends. The CDR3 length is 14 residues. Germline CDR1 reads SGHTA; CDR2 reads FQGTGA. CDR3 in amino acids: CASSLTGESSPLHF. CDR3 nucleotides: TGTGCCAGCAGCTTAACAGGGGAATCTTCACCCCTCCACTTT.

The chain carries TRBV12-3 or TRBV12-4 and TRBJ2-1; possible D gene TRBD1, 6 bases. Trimming removed 3 bases at V and 9 bases at J, with 6 bases between. CDR3 length: 11 amino acids. CDR3 sequence (DNA): TGTGCCAGCAGTTTGGGGGCTGAGCAGTTCTTC. This sequence encodes CASSLGAEQFF.

The CDR3 protein is CASSLRTGNIDANEKLFF. The CDR3 DNA sequence: TGTGCCAGCAGCTTGCGGACAGGGAATATTGATGCTAATGAAAAACTGTTTTTT. V is TRBV7-8 and J is TRBJ1-4; 8 positions agree with TRBD1. The ends lost 3 bases at V and 3 bases at J; junction bases unmatched: 12. The length of the CDR3 is 18 residues. Germline CDR1 reads SGHVS; CDR2 reads FQNEAQ.

Notes on this clone: Sequence at one end of the junction differs from germline and may be a read error. The chain's CDR3 is CASSLPNQYGHTF. CDR3 DNA sequence: TGTGCCAGCAGCTTGCCGAATCAATATGGCCACACCTTC. The genes are TRBV7-8 and TRBJ1-2; D is unclear. This CDR3 is built from 13 residues. Germline V gene lookup returns CDR1 SGHVS and CDR2 FQNEAQ.

This rearrangement joins TRBV5-4 to TRBJ1-1; 7 bases line up with TRBD1. Germline trimming cut 4 bases from V and 0 bases from J; bases unmatched to any gene: 6. Germline assignment: CDR1 SGHNT and CDR2 YYREEE (reference sequence). This CDR3 contains 15 residues. The CDR3 nucleotides are TGTGCCAGCAGCCTTACGGGACAGATGAACACTGAAGCTTTCTTT. Protein sequence: CASSLTGQMNTEAFF. Complete variable domain (other parts from reference TRBV5-4 and TRBJ1-1): ETGVTQSPTHLIKTRGQQVTLRCSSQSGHNTVSWYQQALGQGPQFIFQYYREEENGRGNFPPRFSGLQFPNYSSELNVNALELDDSALYLCASSLTGQMNTEAFFGQGTRLTVV.

The genes are TRBV5-8 and TRBJ2-3; maybe TRBD2 (6 bases). The CDR3 totals 14 residues. V was trimmed by 5 bases and J by 2 bases, leaving 12 bases between them. In germline, CDR1 is SGHTS, CDR2 YDEGEE. In nucleotides, the CDR3 is TGTGCCAGCAGACCCGGGGGTGCCACAGATACGCAGTATTTT. It encodes CASRPGGATDTQYF.

J is TRBJ2-7 and V is TRBV9; D gene unclear. CDR1 and CDR2 from the germline V gene are SGDLS and YYNGEE. The CDR3 has 15 amino acids. V lost 0 bases and J lost 0, with 10 bases in between. CDR3 protein: CASSVGGLSSYEQYF. The CDR3, as DNA: TGTGCCAGCAGCGTAGGCGGATTGAGCTCCTACGAGCAGTACTTC. The complete variable domain, with remaining parts taken from reference TRBV9 and TRBJ2-7, reads DSGVTQTPKHLITATGQRVTLRCSPRSGDLSVYWYQQSLDQGLQFLIQYYNGEERAKGNILERFSAQQFPDLHSELNLSSLELGDSALYFCASSVGGLSSYEQYFGPGTRLTVT.

This clone was detected ten times or more. This chain connects TRBV5-1 to TRBJ2-7, with D perhaps TRBD2 (6 bases). The CDR3 runs 15 residues. The V end was cut by 3 bases, the J end by 1 base, with 14 bases between. Germline V lookup: CDR1 SGHRS, CDR2 YFSETQ. Here the CDR3 DNA reads TGCGCCAGCAGCTCCCGGGCGGGGAGTTCCTACGAGCAGTACTTC. As protein: CASSSRAGSSYEQYF.